The clone carrying this TCR beta chain was detected ten times or more. Each CDR3 protein gets one entry after TCRdb re-called the 5' RACE reads with MiXCR. The sample lists about 720,000 distinct CDR3 sequences; under 9% were seen once. The data were obtained in a study of identical twins. The V segment lost 3 bases and the J segment 2 bases; nucleotides outside the gene matches: 6. CDR3 length: 15 residues. CDR1 and CDR2 (germline): SEHNR, FQNEAQ (reference sequence). This same sample was also taken into another study, of yellow fever vaccine responses in identical twins.

The sequence came from a woman between 18 and 30 years old in good health. The sample was PBMCs. The rearrangement links TRBV7-9 to TRBJ2-7, with TRBD2 matching over 8 bases. The CDR3 coding sequence is TGTGCCAGCAGCTTTTTGGTTAGCGGGACCTACGAGCAGTACTTC. Protein: CASSFLVSGTYEQYF.